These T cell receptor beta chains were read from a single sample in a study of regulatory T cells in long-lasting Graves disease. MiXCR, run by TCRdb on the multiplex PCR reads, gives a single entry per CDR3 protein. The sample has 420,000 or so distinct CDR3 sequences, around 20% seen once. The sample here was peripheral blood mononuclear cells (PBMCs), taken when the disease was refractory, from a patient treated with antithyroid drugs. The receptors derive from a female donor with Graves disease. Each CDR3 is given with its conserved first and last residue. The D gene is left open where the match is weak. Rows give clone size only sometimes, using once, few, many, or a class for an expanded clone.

cdr3_aa: CASSLSWWDRGVETQYF; cdr3_nt: TGTGCCAGCAGCTTAAGTTGGTGGGACAGGGGAGTTGAGACCCAGTACTTC; v_call: TRBV7-9; clone_size: few; j_call: TRBJ2-5; d_call: TRBD1
cdr3_aa: CASSQDPAGKETQYF; cdr3_nt: TGCGCCAGCAGCCAAGACCCAGCGGGAAAAGAGACCCAGTACTTC; v_call: TRBV11-2; clone_size: NA; j_call: TRBJ2-5; d_call: TRBD2
cdr3_aa: CASSPHRDAEAFF; cdr3_nt: TGTGCCAGCTCCCCCCACAGGGACGCTGAAGCTTTCTTT; v_call: TRBV18; clone_size: few; j_call: TRBJ1-1; d_call: NA
cdr3_aa: CASTITFAGAEETQYF; cdr3_nt: TGTGCCAGCACTATTACTTTTGCGGGGGCGGAAGAGACCCAGTACTTC; v_call: TRBV12-3/TRBV12-4; clone_size: NA; j_call: TRBJ2-5; d_call: NA
cdr3_aa: CASSLPLADRRYEQYF; cdr3_nt: TGCGCCAGCAGCTTGCCCCTAGCGGATCGACGGTACGAGCAGTACTTC; v_call: TRBV5-1; clone_size: few; j_call: TRBJ2-7; d_call: TRBD2
cdr3_aa: CSGDTNNEQFF; cdr3_nt: TGCAGCGGAGACACTAACAATGAGCAGTTCTTC; v_call: TRBV20-1; clone_size: NA; j_call: TRBJ2-1; d_call: NA
cdr3_aa: CASSGQGAINQPQHF; cdr3_nt: TGTGCCAGTAGTGGACAGGGGGCTATCAATCAGCCCCAGCATTTT; v_call: TRBV19; clone_size: NA; j_call: TRBJ1-5; d_call: TRBD1
cdr3_aa: CASRRQGTDTQYF; cdr3_nt: TGTGCCAGCAGACGCCAGGGTACAGATACGCAGTATTTT; v_call: TRBV3-1; clone_size: few; j_call: TRBJ2-3; d_call: NA
cdr3_aa: CASTEDGTNEKLFF; cdr3_nt: TGTGCCAGCACTGAGGACGGAACTAATGAAAAACTGTTTTTT; v_call: TRBV6-1; clone_size: few; j_call: TRBJ1-4; d_call: NA
cdr3_aa: CASSFPPNEQYF; cdr3_nt: TGTGCCAGCAGCTTCCCTCCGAACGAGCAGTACTTC; v_call: TRBV7-2; clone_size: few; j_call: TRBJ2-7; d_call: NA
cdr3_aa: CASSERFGASNQPQHF; cdr3_nt: TGTGCCAGCAGTGAAAGGTTTGGGGCTAGCAATCAGCCCCAGCATTTT; v_call: TRBV6-1; clone_size: many; j_call: TRBJ1-5; d_call: NA
cdr3_aa: CSARDRDRQSGANVLTF; cdr3_nt: TGCAGTGCTAGAGATCGGGACAGACAATCTGGGGCCAACGTCCTGACTTTC; v_call: TRBV20-1; clone_size: many; j_call: TRBJ2-6; d_call: TRBD1
cdr3_aa: CASSTRTGASNQPQHF; cdr3_nt: TGTGCCAGTAGTACCCGGACAGGGGCTAGCAATCAGCCCCAGCATTTT; v_call: TRBV19; clone_size: NA; j_call: TRBJ1-5; d_call: TRBD1
cdr3_aa: CATSTRGWPRENTEAFF; cdr3_nt: TGTGCCACCAGCACGAGGGGATGGCCCAGGGAGAACACTGAAGCTTTCTTT; v_call: TRBV15; clone_size: many; j_call: TRBJ1-1; d_call: NA
cdr3_aa: CSASIRGLPETQYF; cdr3_nt: TGCAGTGCTAGTATAAGGGGGCTCCCTGAGACCCAGTACTTC; v_call: TRBV20-1; clone_size: few; j_call: TRBJ2-5; d_call: TRBD1
cdr3_aa: CSALVGVGTEAFF; cdr3_nt: TGCAGTGCCCTCGTCGGGGTAGGCACTGAAGCTTTCTTT; v_call: TRBV20-1; clone_size: many; j_call: TRBJ1-1; d_call: NA
cdr3_aa: CATSRDEAGSYSPLHF; cdr3_nt: TGTGCCACCAGCAGAGATGAGGCAGGGTCGTATTCACCCCTCCACTTT; v_call: TRBV15; clone_size: few; j_call: TRBJ1-6; d_call: NA
cdr3_aa: CASSLKSGDSVSNSPLHF; cdr3_nt: TGTGCCAGCAGCTTAAAATCGGGGGACTCAGTTTCGAATTCACCCCTCCACTTT; v_call: TRBV7-2; clone_size: NA; j_call: TRBJ1-6; d_call: NA
cdr3_aa: CASSLPGRNTEAFF; cdr3_nt: TGTGCCAGTAGTCTCCCAGGGAGGAACACTGAAGCTTTCTTT; v_call: TRBV19; clone_size: NA; j_call: TRBJ1-1; d_call: NA
cdr3_aa: CASSVTGREYGYTF; cdr3_nt: TGTGCCAGCAGCGTGACAGGGCGAGAATATGGCTACACCTTC; v_call: TRBV5-5; clone_size: few; j_call: TRBJ1-2; d_call: TRBD1
cdr3_aa: CASDPQGNTEAFF; cdr3_nt: TGTGCCAGCGACCCACAGGGGAACACTGAAGCTTTCTTT; v_call: TRBV12-3/TRBV12-4; clone_size: few; j_call: TRBJ1-1; d_call: NA
cdr3_aa: CATGAGGPAGELFF; cdr3_nt: TGTGCCACCGGGGCGGGAGGGCCCGCCGGGGAGCTGTTTTTT; v_call: TRBV15; clone_size: NA; j_call: TRBJ2-2; d_call: TRBD2
cdr3_aa: CASSQDSDKSYEQYF; cdr3_nt: TGCGCCAGCAGCCAAGATTCCGACAAATCCTACGAGCAGTACTTC; v_call: TRBV4-3; clone_size: NA; j_call: TRBJ2-7; d_call: NA
cdr3_aa: CASSPDRGLEETQYF; cdr3_nt: TGTGCCAGCTCACCGGACAGGGGGCTTGAAGAGACCCAGTACTTC; v_call: TRBV18; clone_size: NA; j_call: TRBJ2-5; d_call: TRBD1